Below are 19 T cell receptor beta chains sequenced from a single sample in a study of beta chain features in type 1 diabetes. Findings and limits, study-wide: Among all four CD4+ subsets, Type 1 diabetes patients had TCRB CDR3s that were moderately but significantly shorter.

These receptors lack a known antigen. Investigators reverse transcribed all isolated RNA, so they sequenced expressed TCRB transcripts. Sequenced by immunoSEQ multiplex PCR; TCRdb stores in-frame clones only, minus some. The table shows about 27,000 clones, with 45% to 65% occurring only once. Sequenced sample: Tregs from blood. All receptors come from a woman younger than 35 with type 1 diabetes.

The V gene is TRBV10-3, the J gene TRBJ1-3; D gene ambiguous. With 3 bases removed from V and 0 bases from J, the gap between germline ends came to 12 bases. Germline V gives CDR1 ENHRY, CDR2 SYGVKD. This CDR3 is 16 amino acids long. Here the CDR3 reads CAISEAGSLSGNTIYF. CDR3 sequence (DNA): TGTGCCATCAGTGAAGCCGGGTCCCTCTCTGGAAACACCATATATTTT.

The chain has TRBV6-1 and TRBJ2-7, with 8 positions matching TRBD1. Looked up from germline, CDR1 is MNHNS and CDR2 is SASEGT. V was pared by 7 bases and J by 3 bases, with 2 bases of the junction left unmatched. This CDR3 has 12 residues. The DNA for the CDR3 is TGTGCCAGCAAGGACAGGGACTACGAGCAGTACGTC. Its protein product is CASKDRDYEQYV.

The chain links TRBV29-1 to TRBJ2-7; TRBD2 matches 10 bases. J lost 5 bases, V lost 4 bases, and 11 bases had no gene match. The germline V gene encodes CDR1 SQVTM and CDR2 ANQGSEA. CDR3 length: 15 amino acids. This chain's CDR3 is CSVATGTSVGDEQYF. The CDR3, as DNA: TGCAGCGTTGCCACCGGGACTAGCGTCGGGGACGAGCAGTACTTC.

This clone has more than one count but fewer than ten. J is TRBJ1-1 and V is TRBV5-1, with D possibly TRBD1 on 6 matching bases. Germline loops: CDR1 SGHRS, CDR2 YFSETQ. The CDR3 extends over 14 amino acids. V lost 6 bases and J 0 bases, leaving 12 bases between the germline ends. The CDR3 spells CASTQTGLNTEAFF. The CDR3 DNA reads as TGCGCCAGCACCCAAACAGGGTTGAACACTGAAGCTTTCTTT.

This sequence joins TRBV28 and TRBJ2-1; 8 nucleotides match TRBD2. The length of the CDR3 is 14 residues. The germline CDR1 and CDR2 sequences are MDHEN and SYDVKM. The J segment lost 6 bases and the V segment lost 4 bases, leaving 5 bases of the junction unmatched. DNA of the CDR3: TGTGCCAGCAGTTCCGTCGGGGGGGTCAATGAGCAGTTCTTC. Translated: CASSSVGGVNEQFF.

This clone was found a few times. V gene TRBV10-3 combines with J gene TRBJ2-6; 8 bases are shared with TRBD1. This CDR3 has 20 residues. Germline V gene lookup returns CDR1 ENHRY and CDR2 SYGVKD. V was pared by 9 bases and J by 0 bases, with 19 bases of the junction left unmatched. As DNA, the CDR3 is TGTGCCATACCATCGACAGGGGAATACTATAGAAGCTCTGGGGCCAACGTCCTGACTTTC. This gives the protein CAIPSTGEYYRSSGANVLTF.

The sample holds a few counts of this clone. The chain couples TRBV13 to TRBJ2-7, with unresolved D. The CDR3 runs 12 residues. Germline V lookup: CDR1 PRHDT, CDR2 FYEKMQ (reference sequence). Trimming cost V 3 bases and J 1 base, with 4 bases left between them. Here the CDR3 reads CASSFISYEQYF. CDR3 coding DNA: TGTGCCAGCAGCTTTATTTCCTACGAGCAGTACTTC.

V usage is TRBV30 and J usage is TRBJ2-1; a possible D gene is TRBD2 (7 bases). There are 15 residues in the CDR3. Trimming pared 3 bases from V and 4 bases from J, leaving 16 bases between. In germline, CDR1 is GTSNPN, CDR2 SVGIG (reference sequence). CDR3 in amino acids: CAWSLWGGQYNEQFF. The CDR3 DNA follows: TGTGCCTGGAGCCTCTGGGGGGGCCAATACAATGAGCAGTTCTTC.

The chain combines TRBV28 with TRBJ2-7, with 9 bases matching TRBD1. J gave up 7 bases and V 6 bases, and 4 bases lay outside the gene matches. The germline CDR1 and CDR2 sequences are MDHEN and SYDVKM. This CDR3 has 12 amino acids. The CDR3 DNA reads TGTGCCAGCAGGAAAGACAGGGGGGAGCAGTACTTC. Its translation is CASRKDRGEQYF. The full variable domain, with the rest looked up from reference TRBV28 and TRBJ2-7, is DVKVTQSSRYLVKRTGEKVFLECVQDMDHENMFWYRQDPGLGLRLIYFSYDVKMKEKGDIPEGYSVSREKKERFSLILESASTNQTSMYLCASRKDRGEQYFGPGTRLTVT.

The CDR3 DNA reads as TGTGCCAGCAGCGGGAGTGGCTACGAGCAGTACGTC. Its translation is CASSGSGYEQYV. The J gene is TRBJ2-7, the V gene TRBV6-6; tentative D call: TRBD2 (6 bases). The CDR3 loop spans 12 amino acids. The germline CDR1 and CDR2 sequences are MNHNY and SVGAGI (reference sequence). The ends were cut back, 6 bases at V and 3 bases at J, with 9 bases in the middle.

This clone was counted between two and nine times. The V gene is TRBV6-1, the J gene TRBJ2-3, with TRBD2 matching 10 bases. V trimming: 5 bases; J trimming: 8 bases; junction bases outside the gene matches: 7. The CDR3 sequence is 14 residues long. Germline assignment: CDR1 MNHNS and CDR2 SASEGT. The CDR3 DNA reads TGTGCCAGCAGTCCGGGGACTAGCGTAGCTACGCAGTATTTT. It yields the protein CASSPGTSVATQYF.

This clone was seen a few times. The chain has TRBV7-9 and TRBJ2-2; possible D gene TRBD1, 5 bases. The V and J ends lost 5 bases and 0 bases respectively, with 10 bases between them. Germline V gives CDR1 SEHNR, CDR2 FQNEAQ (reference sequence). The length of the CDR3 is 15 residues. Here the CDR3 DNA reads TGTGCCAGCAGCAATAGGGGTACGAACACCGGGGAGCTGTTTTTT. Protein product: CASSNRGTNTGELFF.

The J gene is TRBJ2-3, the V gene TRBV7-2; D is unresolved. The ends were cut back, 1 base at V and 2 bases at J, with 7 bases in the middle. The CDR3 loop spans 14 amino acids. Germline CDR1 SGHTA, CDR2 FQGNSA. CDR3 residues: CASSLVRYTDTQYF. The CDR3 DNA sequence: TGTGCCAGCAGCTTAGTTAGATACACAGATACGCAGTATTTT. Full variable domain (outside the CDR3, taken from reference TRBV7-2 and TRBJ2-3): GAGVSQSPSNKVTEKGKDVELRCDPISGHTALYWYRQSLGQGLEFLIYFQGNSAPDKSGLPSDRFSAERTGGSVSTLTIQRTQQEDSAVYLCASSLVRYTDTQYFGPGTRLTVL.

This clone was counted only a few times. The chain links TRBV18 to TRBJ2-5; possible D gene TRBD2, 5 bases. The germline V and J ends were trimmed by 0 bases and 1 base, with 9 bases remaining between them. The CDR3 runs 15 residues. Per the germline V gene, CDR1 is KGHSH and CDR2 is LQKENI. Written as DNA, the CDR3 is TGTGCCAGCTCACCACCTTGGGAGATCCAAGAGACCCAGTACTTC. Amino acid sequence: CASSPPWEIQETQYF.

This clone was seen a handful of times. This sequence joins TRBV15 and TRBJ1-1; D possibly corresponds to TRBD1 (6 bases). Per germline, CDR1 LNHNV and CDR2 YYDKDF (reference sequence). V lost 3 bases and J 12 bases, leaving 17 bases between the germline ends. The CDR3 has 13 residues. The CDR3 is CATSRGNRRGSFF. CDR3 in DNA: TGTGCCACCAGCAGGGGAAATCGCAGGGGATCTTTCTTT.

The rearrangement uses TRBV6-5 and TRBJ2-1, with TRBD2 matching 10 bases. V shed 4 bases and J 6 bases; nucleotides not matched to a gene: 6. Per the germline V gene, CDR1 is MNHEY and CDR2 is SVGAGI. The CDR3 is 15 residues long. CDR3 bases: TGTGCCAGCAGTTCTCTGGCTAGCGGGAGCAATGAGCAGTTCTTC. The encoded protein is CASSSLASGSNEQFF.

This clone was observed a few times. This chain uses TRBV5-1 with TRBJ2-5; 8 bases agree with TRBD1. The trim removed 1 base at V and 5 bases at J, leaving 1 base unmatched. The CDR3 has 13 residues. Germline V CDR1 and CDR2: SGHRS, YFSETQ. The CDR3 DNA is TGCGCCAGCAGCTTGACAGGGGGGGAGACCCAGTACTTC. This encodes CASSLTGGETQYF.

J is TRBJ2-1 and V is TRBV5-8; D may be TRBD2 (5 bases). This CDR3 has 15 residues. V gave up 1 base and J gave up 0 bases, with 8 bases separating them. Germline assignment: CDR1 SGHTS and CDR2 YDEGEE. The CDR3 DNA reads TGTGCCAGCAGCTTGACGGGGTACTCCTACAATGAGCAGTTCTTC. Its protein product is CASSLTGYSYNEQFF.

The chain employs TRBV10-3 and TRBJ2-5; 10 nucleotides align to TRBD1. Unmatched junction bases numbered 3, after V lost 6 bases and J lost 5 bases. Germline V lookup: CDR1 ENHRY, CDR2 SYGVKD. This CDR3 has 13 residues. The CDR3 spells CAISLDRGETQYF. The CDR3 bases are TGTGCCATCAGCCTGGACAGGGGGGAGACCCAGTACTTC.